This T cell receptor (beta chain) was identified in a study of cytomegalovirus exposure and HLA in healthy donors (dated by TCRdb to 2016 to 2017). At the level of the whole study: An earlier analysis of 587 of the donors reported over 250 Gb of sequence data and 117 million unique TCR beta sequences obtained from approximately 180 million T cells. On average, roughly 250,000 unique TCR beta nucleotide sequences were sequenced per donor among 398 genotyped donors of the cohort, with around 19% of those sequences being non-productive. Typing coverage differed by locus: A, B, C, DRB1 and DQB1 were typed in roughly 620-640 donors, DQA1 in roughly 500, DPA1 in 600 to 610, and DPB1 in just under 490. HLA typing covered class I and class II loci at four-digit resolution. A separate validation cohort of 100 to 150 different subjects was used in addition to the roughly 700-subject first cohort. Every repertoire in the discovery cohort had been generated on one and the same sequencing platform. To decide whether each TCR beta V gene segment behaved as functional or pseudogenic, an earlier analysis of fewer than 750 of the donors relied on high-throughput TCR beta sequencing. To predict cytomegalovirus infection status, the study combined high-throughput TCR immunosequencing, statistical association of individual TCRs with disease status, and machine learning. The later analysis used no new phenotypic data to find candidate immune exposures, relying instead on TCR beta sequences and their occurrence across donors. About 5 DR-DQ haplotypes were handled as single units for association and clustering, since linkage in the cohort was strong. Alongside the repertoire data, information on donor age, sex, ethnicity and CMV serostatus was compiled. The study profiled the T cell repertoires of under 700 subjects by immunosequencing and related them to cytomegalovirus serostatus. Of the 300 to 450 genotyped donors, 65% to 90% were placed in the genetic ancestry cluster associated with self-reported Caucasian donors. An early release covering 550 to 700 HLA-typed donors comprised approximately 290 gigabases of sequencing data and tens of millions of unique TCR sequences. In a later genetic analysis, genome-wide SNP genotypes for 398 of the 666 donors were used, and that subset was treated as a discovery cohort. In a later analysis, previously published TCR beta repertoires from 500 to 750 donors were re-analyzed and high-resolution HLA genotyping was added so that TCR occurrence patterns could be studied. The study aimed to test whether signatures of past pathogen exposure could be identified by cataloging public T cell receptors.

The cohort comprised fewer than 700 healthy bone marrow donors. At the time of sampling, every cohort member was nominally healthy, though immune exposures that went unrecorded were likely present. The donor was CMV seropositive and was included in the group of 270 or so seropositive cohort members. A peripheral blood sample was provided by each donor, and peripheral blood mononuclear cells were used for TCR beta sequencing. The Qiagen DNeasy Blood Extraction Kit was used to extract genomic DNA from the blood cell samples. The paper's findings and limits, for the study overall: In an earlier analysis of 500 to 650 of the donors, most TCR beta V segments appeared in productive rearrangements about 90% or about 30% of the time, broadly matching IMGT annotations. A later genetic analysis associated a missense DCLRE1C variant with V-gene and J-gene trimming of TCR beta chains, and an independent cohort replicated the association. A later analysis found that TCR association rates varied across HLA loci, with DRB1 alleles showing the most associated TCRs and HLA-C alleles the fewest. Because counts were too low, around 18 rarely observed V segments, including chromosome 9 orphons, were left out of the earlier analysis of some 600 of the donors. Because the 87-base-pair reads could not distinguish some IMGT-functional V segments, including TRBV6-2 and TRBV6-3, those segments were excluded. Compared with equally common non-associated chains, HLA-associated TCR beta chains in a later analysis were more clonally expanded and had lower generation probabilities. This cohort had only TCR beta chains sequenced, and the lack of alpha or paired-chain data limited which features could be detected. At a false discovery rate of 0.05, a later analysis linked under 20,000 TCR beta sequences to specific HLA alleles. In both the original and validation cohorts, the classifier was reported to diagnose cytomegalovirus status with high specificity and sensitivity. In a later analysis, several top co-occurrence clusters were reported to appear linked to parvovirus B19, influenza, CMV and Epstein-Barr virus. A cluster of highly shared sequence variants was judged likely to represent a technical artifact of the sequencing pipeline. Because some donors lacked HLA typing at each locus, the association tests relied only on the typed subset. Assigning TCR associations to individual alleles was difficult when HLA alleles, especially DR and DQ, strongly co-occurred. A total of about 180 TCR beta chains were listed by the study as associated with cytomegalovirus. According to the authors, the approach could potentially be generalized to other disease states and immunological phenotypes. While some public TCRs were present in many individuals, most TCR sequences turned up only very rarely across donors. In vitro tests confirmed that a few of the cytomegalovirus-associated TCR beta chains recognize cytomegalovirus antigens. A further reported finding was that TCR beta sequences accurately predicted the HLA-A and HLA-B alleles for most subjects in the first cohort. For the cohort, immune exposure information was limited to CMV serostatus. According to a later analysis, most CMV-associated TCR beta chains appeared to be HLA-restricted, and the HLA associations seemed to be driven largely by CMV exposure. According to a later genetic analysis, donors in an Asian-associated ancestry cluster had fewer N-insertions in productive TCRs than the approximately 700-donor mean. Linkage disequilibrium might explain the correlated functional status among segregating V segments, but an unknown experimental factor could not be excluded. Roughly uniform sequencing depth across donors was assumed in presence/absence analyses, although this assumption may not hold.

From cysteine to phenylalanine, the CDR3 is 13 amino acids long. Only the CDR3 DNA stays, 39 bases, in frame from base 1. V was cut back by 6 bases and J by 0 bases, leaving a gap of 8 bases between them. Taken from the germline V gene (reference sequence), the CDR1 and CDR2 loops are LNHNV and YYDKDF. In regard to this clone: What this receptor recognizes is not known. Per-nucleotide qualities are absent, and no much larger clonotype sits a single base away.

The library was made by the immunoSEQ multiplex PCR assay. A mixture of 60 forward primers for TCR Vbeta segments and 13 reverse primers for TCR Jbeta segments was used in the multiplex PCR. The CDR3 region of rearranged TCR beta genes was amplified from genomic DNA by a multiplex PCR assay. On the Illumina HiSeq System, the amplified TCR beta libraries were sequenced as 87-base-pair reads. Per the authors' processing: Across the 670 or so repertoires, a later analysis counted tens of millions of unique TCR beta chains, some 11 million of which were shared by at least two donors. Raw reads were error-corrected and collapsed into unique sequences with a nearest-neighbor algorithm that merged closely related sequences to remove PCR and sequencing errors. CDR3 sequences were aligned to IMGT reference sequences to assign V, D and J gene segments. For a sequence to be retained, at least a six-nucleotide match to both a V gene segment and a J gene segment was required. A rearrangement counted as productive if the CDR3 had no stop codons and remained in frame with V and J, and every other rearrangement counted as non-productive. CDR3 was defined according to IMGT convention as the region running from the second conserved V-encoded cysteine to the conserved J-encoded phenylalanine. In an earlier analysis of approximately 500 of the donors, sequences lacking an unambiguous match to a single V gene segment were excluded. In an earlier analysis of around 590 of the donors, a V segment was called functional when productive rearrangements were above 56.7%, and segregating when the standard deviation between donors exceeded 5%. A statistical classification framework was built for diagnosing cytomegalovirus status from the catalog of TCR beta chain sequences. V and J gene assignment, in a later analysis, came from comparing TCR nucleotide sequences with IMGT/GENE-DB human TR gene sequences. The TCRdist pipeline was used in a later analysis to assign CDR3 sequences and most-parsimonious VDJ recombination scenarios. In a later analysis, each TCR beta chain was defined by its CDR3 amino acid sequence together with its V-gene family, and reads lacking a unique V-gene family were excluded. In a later analysis, nearly 600 highly shared, low-generation-probability nucleotide sequences were removed to address suspected cross-contamination and a sequencing artifact. In a later analysis, a clonal expansion index was calculated for each public chain from normalized within-repertoire ranks of inferred template counts. A later analysis computed generation probabilities with a VDJ recombination model fitted to out-of-frame rearrangements, and checked the results against IGoR. Hypergeometric tests were used in a later analysis to score TCR-TCR, TCR-HLA and TCR-CMV co-occurrence, with a repertoire-size bias correction applied to the TCR pairs. A later analysis estimated false discovery rates by permuting HLA or CMV assignments 20 times. In a later analysis, co-occurring TCRs were grouped with DBSCAN, and TCRdist sequence similarity was added when clustering was performed within HLA-allele-positive subsets. Repertoires with fewer than 30,000 or more than 120,000 public chains, plus five repertoires with anomalous nucleotide sharing, were excluded from co-occurrence clustering. TCRdb stores this immuneACCESS table with in-frame sequences only. Part of the clones is absent; in the studies checked, under half of the shortfall reflects unresolved V genes, and no reason is known for the rest. That table furnishes V, J and clone size, whereas the DNA furnished D and trimming. Within this sample are tens of thousands of clones, with around 80% of them counted one time only. Nearly 2.5% of the sample belongs to the ten largest clones.

This clonotype was obtained from a male donor in good health and CMV-seropositive. This chain joins TRBV15 to TRBJ1-1; the D gene is unclear. The sequenced sample was PBMCs. The encoded CDR3 is CATRFGLNTEAFF. Here is the DNA: TGTGCCACCAGATTTGGCCTGAACACTGAAGCTTTCTTT.